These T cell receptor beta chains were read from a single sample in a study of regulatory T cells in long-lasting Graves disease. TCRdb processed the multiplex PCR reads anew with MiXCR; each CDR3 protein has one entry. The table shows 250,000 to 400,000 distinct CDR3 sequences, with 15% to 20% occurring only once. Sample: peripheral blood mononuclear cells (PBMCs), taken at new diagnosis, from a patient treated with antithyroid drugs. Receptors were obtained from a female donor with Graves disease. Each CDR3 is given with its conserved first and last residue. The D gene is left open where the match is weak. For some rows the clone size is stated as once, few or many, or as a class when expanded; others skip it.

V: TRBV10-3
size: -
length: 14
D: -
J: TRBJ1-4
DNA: TGTGCCATCAGTAAGACGGCCGTAAATGAAAAACTGTTTTTT
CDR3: CAISKTAVNEKLFF

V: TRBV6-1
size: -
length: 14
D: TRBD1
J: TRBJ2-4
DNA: TGTGCCAGCAGTGGGACAGGGAGCGAAAACATTCAGTACTTC
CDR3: CASSGTGSENIQYF

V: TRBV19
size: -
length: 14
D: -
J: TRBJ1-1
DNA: TGTGCCAGTAGTCCCCTTACCCTGAGGACTGAAGCTCTCTTT
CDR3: CASSPLTLRTEALF

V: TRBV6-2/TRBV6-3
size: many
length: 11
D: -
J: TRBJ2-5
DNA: TGTGCCAGCAGTTACGGAGAGACCCAGTACTTC
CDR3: CASSYGETQYF

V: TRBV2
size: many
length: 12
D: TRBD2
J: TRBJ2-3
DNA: TGTGCCAGCCGACTAGCGGGCTTACTACAGTATTTT
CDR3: CASRLAGLLQYF

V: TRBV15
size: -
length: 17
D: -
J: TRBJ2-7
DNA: TGTGCCACCAGCAGAGATGGTGTCCTCTGGACCTCCTACGAGCAGTACTTC
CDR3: CATSRDGVLWTSYEQYF

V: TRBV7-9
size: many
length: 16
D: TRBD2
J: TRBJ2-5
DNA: TGTGCCAGCAGCTTTCGGGTAGCGGGAGTAAAAGAGACCCAGTACTTC
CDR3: CASSFRVAGVKETQYF

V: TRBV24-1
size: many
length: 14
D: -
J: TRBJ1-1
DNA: TGTGCCACCAGTGGGGGGGGCCTAAACACTGAAGCTTTCTTT
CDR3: CATSGGGLNTEAFF

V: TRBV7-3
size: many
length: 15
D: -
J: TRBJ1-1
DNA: TGTGCCAGCAGCTTAACGTACGACATGAACACTGAAGCTTTCTTT
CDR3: CASSLTYDMNTEAFF

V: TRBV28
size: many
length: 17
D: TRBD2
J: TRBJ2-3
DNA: TGTGCCAGCAGTCCCCGTGAGGCTAGCGGGAGTCCAGATACGCAGTATTTT
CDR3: CASSPREASGSPDTQYF

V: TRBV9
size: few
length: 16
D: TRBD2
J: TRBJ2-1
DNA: TGTGCCAGCAGCGTAGTGGGGCGGGAGGGCGTCAATGAGCAGTTCTTC
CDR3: CASSVVGREGVNEQFF

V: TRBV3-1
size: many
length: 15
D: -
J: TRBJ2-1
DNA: TGTGCCAGCAGCCAAGAGCCAAGTCGGTATGATGAGCAGTTCTTC
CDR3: CASSQEPSRYDEQFF

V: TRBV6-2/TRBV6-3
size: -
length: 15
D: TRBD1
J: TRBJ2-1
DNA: TGTGCCAGTTTTCCGGGACAGGGGGCAGGAAATGAGCAGTTCTTC
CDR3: CASFPGQGAGNEQFF

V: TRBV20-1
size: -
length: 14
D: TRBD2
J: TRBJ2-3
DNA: TGCAGTGCTAGCCGCGGGAGGGCCGGAAATACGCAGTATTTT
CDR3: CSASRGRAGNTQYF

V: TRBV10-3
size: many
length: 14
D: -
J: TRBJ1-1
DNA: TGTGCCATCAGTTTGACAGCGGTGGACACTGAAGCTTTCTTT
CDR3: CAISLTAVDTEAFF

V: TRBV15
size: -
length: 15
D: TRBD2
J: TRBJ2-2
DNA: TGTGCCACCAGAGGGCTGGGGCTAGCGGCCGGGGAGCTGTTTTTT
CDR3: CATRGLGLAAGELFF

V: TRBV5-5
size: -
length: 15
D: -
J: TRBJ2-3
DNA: TGTGCCAGCAGCTTAGGCTCTTCGAGCCCAGATACGCAGTATTTT
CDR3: CASSLGSSSPDTQYF

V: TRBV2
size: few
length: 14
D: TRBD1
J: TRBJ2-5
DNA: TGTGCCAGCAGTACCTTGGACAGGGATGAGACCCAGTACTTC
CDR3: CASSTLDRDETQYF

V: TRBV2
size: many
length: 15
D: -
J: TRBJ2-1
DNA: TGTGCCAGCAGGTACTCTAGCGTGGGGGACAATGAGCAGTTCTTC
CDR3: CASRYSSVGDNEQFF

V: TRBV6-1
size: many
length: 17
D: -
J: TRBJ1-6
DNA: TGTGCCAGCAGTCACAGCCTCCAAACACCGATTAATTCACCCCTCCACTTT
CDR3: CASSHSLQTPINSPLHF

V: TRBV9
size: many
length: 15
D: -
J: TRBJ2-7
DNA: TGTGCCAGCAGCGTAGGGGTCGTGGGTTCCTACGAGCAGTACTTC
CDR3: CASSVGVVGSYEQYF

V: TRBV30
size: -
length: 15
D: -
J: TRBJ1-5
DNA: TGTGCCTGCAGTACCGGGACCCAAGGAACCCAGCCCCAGCATTTT
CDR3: CACSTGTQGTQPQHF

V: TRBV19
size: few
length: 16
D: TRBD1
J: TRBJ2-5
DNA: TGTGCCAGTAGTGGGGGCAGGACAGGGGGTGAGGAGACCCAGTACTTC
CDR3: CASSGGRTGGEETQYF

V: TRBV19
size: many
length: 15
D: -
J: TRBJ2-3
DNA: TGTGCCAGTAGTATAGATACAGGGAACACAGATACGCAGTATTTT
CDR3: CASSIDTGNTDTQYF